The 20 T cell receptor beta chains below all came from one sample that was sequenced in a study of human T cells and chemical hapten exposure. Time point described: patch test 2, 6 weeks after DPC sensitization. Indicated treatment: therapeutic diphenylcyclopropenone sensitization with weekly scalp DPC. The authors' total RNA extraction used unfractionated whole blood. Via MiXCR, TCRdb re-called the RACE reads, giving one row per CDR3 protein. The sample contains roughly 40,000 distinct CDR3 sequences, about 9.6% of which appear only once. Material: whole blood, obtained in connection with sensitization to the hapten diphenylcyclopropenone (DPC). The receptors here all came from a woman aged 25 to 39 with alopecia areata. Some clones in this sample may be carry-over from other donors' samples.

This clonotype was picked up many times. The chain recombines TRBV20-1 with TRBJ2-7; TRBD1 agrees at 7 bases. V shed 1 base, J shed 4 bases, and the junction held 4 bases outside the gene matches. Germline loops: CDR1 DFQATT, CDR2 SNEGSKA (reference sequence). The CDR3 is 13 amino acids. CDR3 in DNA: TGCAGTGCTAGAGGGACAGGTAGATACGAGCAGTACTTC. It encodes CSARGTGRYEQYF.

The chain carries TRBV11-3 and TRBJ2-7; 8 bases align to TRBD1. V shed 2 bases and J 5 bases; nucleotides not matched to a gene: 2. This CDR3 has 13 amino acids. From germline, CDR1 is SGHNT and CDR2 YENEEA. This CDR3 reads CASSLRTGNEQYF. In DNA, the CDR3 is TGTGCCAGCAGCTTAAGGACAGGGAACGAGCAGTACTTC.

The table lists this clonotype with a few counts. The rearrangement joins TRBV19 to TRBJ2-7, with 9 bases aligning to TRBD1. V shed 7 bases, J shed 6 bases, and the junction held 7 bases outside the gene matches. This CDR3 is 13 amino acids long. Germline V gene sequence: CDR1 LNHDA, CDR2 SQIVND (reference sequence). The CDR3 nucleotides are TGTGCCAGTAATAAACAGGGGGCTGGCGAGCAGTACTTC. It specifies CASNKQGAGEQYF.

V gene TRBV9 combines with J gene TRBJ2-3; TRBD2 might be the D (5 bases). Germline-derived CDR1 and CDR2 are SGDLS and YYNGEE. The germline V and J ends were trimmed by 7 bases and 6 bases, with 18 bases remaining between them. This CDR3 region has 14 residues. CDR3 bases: TGTGCCAGCGCCCACTCCGGAGGTTCCGATACGCAGTATTTT. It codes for CASAHSGGSDTQYF.

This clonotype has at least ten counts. The CDR3 bases are TGTGCCAGCAGTTACTCGGGCAGGGGAGGGTGGACTGAAGCTTTCTTT. It specifies CASSYSGRGGWTEAFF. The chain couples TRBV6-5 to TRBJ1-1; TRBD1 might be the D (6 bases). CDR1 MNHEY and CDR2 SVGAGI come from the germline V gene. The CDR3 runs to 16 residues. The V gene lost 0 bases and the J gene lost 5 bases, with 16 bases spanning the gap.

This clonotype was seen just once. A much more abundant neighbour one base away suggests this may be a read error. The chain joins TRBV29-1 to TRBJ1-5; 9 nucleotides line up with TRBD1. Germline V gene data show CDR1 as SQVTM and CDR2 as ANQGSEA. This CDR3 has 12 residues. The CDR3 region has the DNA TGCGGCGTTCAGACAGGGGGTCAGCCCCAGCATTTT. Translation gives CGVQTGGQPQHF.

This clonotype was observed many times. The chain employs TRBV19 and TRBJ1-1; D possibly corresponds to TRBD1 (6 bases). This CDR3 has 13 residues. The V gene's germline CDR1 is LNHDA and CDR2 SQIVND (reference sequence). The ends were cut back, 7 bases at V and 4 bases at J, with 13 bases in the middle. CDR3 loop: CASINRASTEAFF. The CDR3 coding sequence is TGTGCCAGTATTAACAGGGCCAGCACTGAAGCTTTCTTT.

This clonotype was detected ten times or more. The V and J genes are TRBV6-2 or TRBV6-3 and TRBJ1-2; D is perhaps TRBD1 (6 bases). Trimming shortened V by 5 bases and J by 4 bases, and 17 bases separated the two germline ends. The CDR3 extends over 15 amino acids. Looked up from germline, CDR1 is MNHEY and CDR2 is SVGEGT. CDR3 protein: CASSTRTGQVYGYTF. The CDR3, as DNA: TGTGCCAGCAGTACGAGAACGGGACAAGTCTATGGCTACACCTTC.

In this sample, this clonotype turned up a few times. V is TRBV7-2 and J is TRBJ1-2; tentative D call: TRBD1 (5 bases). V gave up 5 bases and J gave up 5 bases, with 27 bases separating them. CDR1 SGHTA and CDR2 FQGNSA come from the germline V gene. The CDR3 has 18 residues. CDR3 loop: CASSRVLGRRGTVYGYTF. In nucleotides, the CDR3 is TGTGCCAGCAGCCGCGTACTGGGCAGGAGGGGCACTGTATATGGCTACACCTTC. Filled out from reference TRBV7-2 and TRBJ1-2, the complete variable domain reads GAGVSQSPSNKVTEKGKDVELRCDPISGHTALYWYRQSLGQGLEFLIYFQGNSAPDKSGLPSDRFSAERTGGSVSTLTIQRTQQEDSAVYLCASSRVLGRRGTVYGYTFGSGTRLTVV.

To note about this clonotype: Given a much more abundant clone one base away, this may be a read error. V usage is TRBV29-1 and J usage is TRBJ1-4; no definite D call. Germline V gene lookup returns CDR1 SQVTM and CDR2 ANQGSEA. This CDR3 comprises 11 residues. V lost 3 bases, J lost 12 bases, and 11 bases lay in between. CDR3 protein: CSVDEWMELFF. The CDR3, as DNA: TGCAGCGTTGACGAGTGGATGGAACTGTTTTTT.

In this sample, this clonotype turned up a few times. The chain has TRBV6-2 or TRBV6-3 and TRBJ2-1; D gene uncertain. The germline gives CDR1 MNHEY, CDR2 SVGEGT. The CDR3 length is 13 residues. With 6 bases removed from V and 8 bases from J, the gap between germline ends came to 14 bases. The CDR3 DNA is TGTGCCAGCAGCCTCTACACCGGCCATGAGCAGTTCTTC. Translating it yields CASSLYTGHEQFF.

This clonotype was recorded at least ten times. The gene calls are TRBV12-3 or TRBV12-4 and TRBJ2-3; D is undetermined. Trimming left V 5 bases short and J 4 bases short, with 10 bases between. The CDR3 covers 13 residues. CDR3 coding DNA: TGTGCCAGCAGTCCCGTTAGCCCAGATACGCAGTATTTT. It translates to CASSPVSPDTQYF.

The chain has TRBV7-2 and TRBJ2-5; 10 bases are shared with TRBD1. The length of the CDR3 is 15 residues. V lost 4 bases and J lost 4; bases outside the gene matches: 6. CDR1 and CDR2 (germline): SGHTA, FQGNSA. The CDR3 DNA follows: TGTGCCAGCAGCTCAAGACAGGGGGCGGGAGAGACCCAGTACTTC. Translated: CASSSRQGAGETQYF.

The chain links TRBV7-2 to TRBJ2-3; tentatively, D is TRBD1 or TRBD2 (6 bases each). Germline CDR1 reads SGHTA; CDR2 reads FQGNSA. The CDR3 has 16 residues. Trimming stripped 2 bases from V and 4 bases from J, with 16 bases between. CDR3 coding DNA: TGTGCCAGCAGCTTAAGTGGTGGGGGGCAGCCAGATACGCAGTATTTT. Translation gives CASSLSGGGQPDTQYF.

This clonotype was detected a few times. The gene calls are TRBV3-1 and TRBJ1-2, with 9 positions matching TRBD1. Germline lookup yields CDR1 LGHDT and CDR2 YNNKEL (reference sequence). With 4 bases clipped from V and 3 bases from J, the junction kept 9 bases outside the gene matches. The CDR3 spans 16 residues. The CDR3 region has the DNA TGTGCCAGCAGCCCGCCAACAGGGGGCGCCGACTATGGCTACACCTTC. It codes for CASSPPTGGADYGYTF.

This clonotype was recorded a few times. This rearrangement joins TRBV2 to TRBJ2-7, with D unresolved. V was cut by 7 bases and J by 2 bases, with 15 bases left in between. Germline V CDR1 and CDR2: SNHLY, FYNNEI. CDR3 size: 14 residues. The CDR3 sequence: CASNRHIDAYEQYF. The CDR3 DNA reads TGTGCCAGCAACCGGCACATCGATGCCTACGAGCAGTACTTC.

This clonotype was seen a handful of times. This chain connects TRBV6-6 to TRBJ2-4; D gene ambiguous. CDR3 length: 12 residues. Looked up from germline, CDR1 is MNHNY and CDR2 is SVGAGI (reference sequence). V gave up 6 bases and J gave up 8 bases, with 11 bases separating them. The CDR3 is CASSPTRDIQYF. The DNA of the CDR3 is TGTGCCAGCAGCCCCACTCGTGACATTCAGTACTTC.

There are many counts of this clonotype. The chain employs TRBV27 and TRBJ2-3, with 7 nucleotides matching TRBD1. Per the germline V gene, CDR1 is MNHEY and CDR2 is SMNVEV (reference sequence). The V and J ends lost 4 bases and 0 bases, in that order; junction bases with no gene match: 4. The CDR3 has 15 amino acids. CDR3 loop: CASSSRQGSTDTQYF. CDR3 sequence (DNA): TGTGCCAGCAGTTCCCGACAGGGAAGCACAGATACGCAGTATTTT.

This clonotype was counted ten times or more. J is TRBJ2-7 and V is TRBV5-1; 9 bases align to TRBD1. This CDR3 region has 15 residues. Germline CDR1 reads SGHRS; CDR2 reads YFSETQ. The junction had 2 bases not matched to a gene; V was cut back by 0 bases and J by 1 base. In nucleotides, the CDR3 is TGCGCCAGCAGCTTGGTGACAGGGGGTTCCTACGAGCAGTACTTC. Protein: CASSLVTGGSYEQYF.

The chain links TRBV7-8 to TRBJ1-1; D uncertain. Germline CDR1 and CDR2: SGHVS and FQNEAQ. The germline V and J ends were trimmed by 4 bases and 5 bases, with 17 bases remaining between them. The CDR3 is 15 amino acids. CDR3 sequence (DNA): TGTGCCAGCAGCTATAACAGTCGAACGGCTACTGAAGCTTTCTTT. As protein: CASSYNSRTATEAFF.